Listed below are T cell receptor beta chains from one sample, sequenced in a study of blood T cell repertoires in COVID-19. Produced via immunoSEQ multiplex PCR; TCRdb's table is partial and in-frame only. The top ten hold 3% to 3.5% of the sample, which has 220,000 or so clones, about 80% seen once. Sequencing input: peripheral blood. These TCRs come from a woman aged 25 to 39 who had recovered from COVID-19. CDR3s include the opening cysteine and the closing phenylalanine or tryptophan. Rows give clone size only sometimes, using once, few, many, or a class for an expanded clone.

TRBJ2-1 . TRBV9 CASSGTSGRMNEQFF
TRBJ1-5 . TRBV27 CASSFMGGNQPQHF
TRBJ1-4 . TRBV18 CASSSGQGATNEKLFF
TRBJ1-5 once TRBV2 CASRPGSSNQPQHF
TRBJ2-7 . TRBV4-2 CASSQTSGRWGEQYF
TRBJ2-2 . TRBV5-1 CASSLVWAGSPSGELFF
TRBJ1-4 . TRBV10-1 CASSVSHGEKLFF
TRBJ2-7 . TRBV28 CASSLRSGASYEQYF
TRBJ2-1 . TRBV30 CAWCRGSYNEQFF
TRBJ1-6 . TRBV28 CASSSGGWPYNSPLHF
TRBJ2-7 . TRBV6-6 CASSYTQTSYEQYF
TRBJ2-3 few TRBV10-3 CAISKGTDTDTQYF
TRBJ1-6 . TRBV19 CASSPFGGATNNSPLHF
TRBJ2-2 . TRBV19 CASSIPGQGEYTGELFF
TRBJ2-1 . TRBV15 CATSVTREGYNEQFF
TRBJ1-5 . TRBV20-1 CSASRVSQPQHF
TRBJ1-1 . TRBV4-1 CASSQGWALGGTEAFF
TRBJ2-1 . TRBV2 CASRELAGVGNEQFF
TRBJ2-1 . TRBV6-4 CASSDGREGREQFF
TRBJ2-5 . TRBV24-1 CATSDPGTTGETQYF
TRBJ2-7 . TRBV6-6 CASSRYGTSGRAVPYEQYF
TRBJ2-5 . TRBV5-1 CASSSAAGLAKGETQYF
TRBJ1-2 . TRBV9 CASSAGEGDYGYTF
TRBJ1-5 . TRBV30 CAWSLPDRDNQPQHF
TRBJ2-2 . TRBV7-3 CASSFRPSGRADTGELFF
TRBJ2-2 . TRBV5-1 CATSLDSNTGELFF
TRBJ2-7 . TRBV7-3 CASSWGGGPYEQYF
TRBJ1-2 few TRBV6-5 CASRDQGSGYTF
TRBJ2-7 . TRBV6-6 CASSDGLAGGSEQYF
TRBJ2-1 . TRBV18 CASSPGIALDNEQFF
TRBJ1-5 . TRBV11-2 CASSFGRGNQPQHF
TRBJ2-2 . TRBV2 CASKGQGDTGELFF
TRBJ2-1 . TRBV6-5 CASSLLAGGPNEQFF
TRBJ2-7 few TRBV27 CASSLGASGRYEQYF
TRBJ2-4 once TRBV19 CASSIDPGAPGKLYF
TRBJ2-7 . TRBV7-8 CASNQLAVDYEQYF
TRBJ1-5 few TRBV11-2 CASSLNREGQPQHF
TRBJ1-1 . TRBV24-1 CATSDQGYTEAFF
TRBJ2-7 few TRBV9 CASSASAGQTYEQYF
TRBJ2-7 . TRBV10-2 CASSEGGLGQESSYEQYF
TRBJ1-2 . TRBV3-1/TRBV3-2 CASSQGGGQIYGYTF
TRBJ2-1 . TRBV19 CASSIALADYNEQFF
TRBJ2-7 . TRBV3-1/TRBV3-2 CASSRTSGGSSYEQYF
TRBJ2-1 . TRBV19 CASSMGGASYNEQFF
TRBJ2-2 . TRBV2 CAFSGTGYPTGELFF
TRBJ1-1 . TRBV6-5 CASRDRVPVRAFF
TRBJ2-5 once TRBV27 CASSSNFGLARETQYF
TRBJ1-4 . TRBV6-5 CASSYSGGTNEKLFF
TRBJ2-3 . TRBV11-3 CASSPGTGADTQYF
TRBJ1-4 . TRBV5-4 CASSPKQGLGEKLFF
TRBJ2-2 once TRBV29-1 CSVDGGAVTGELFF
TRBJ2-7 . TRBV18 CASSPLGLAGEGQHYEQYF
TRBJ2-7 . TRBV27 CASSLNWAGVGREQYF
TRBJ2-3 few TRBV2 CASSENLGLAEADTQYF
TRBJ2-7 . TRBV28 CASSFLGTSSYEQYF
TRBJ2-3 . TRBV2 CASMKREGRDTQYF
TRBJ2-2 . TRBV4-2 CASSQEPSGGGNTGELFF
TRBJ2-5 . TRBV11-2 CASSQPRGGPQETQYF
TRBJ2-5 . TRBV5-1 CASSFTGGIRETQYF